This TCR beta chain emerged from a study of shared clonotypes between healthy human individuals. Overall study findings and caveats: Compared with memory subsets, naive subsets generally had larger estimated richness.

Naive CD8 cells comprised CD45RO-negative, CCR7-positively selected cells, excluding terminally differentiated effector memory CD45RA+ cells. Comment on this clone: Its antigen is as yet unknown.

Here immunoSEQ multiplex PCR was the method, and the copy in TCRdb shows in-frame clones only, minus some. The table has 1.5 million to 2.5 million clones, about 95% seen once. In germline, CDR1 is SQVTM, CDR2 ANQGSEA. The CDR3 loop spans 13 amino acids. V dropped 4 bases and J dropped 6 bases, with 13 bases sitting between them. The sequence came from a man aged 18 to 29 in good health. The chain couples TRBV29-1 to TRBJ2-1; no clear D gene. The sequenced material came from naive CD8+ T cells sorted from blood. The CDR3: CSVVGNGFNEQFF. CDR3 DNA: TGCAGCGTTGTGGGTAACGGGTTCAATGAGCAGTTCTTC.